This TCR beta chain came from a study of OX40 agonist ivuxolimab in advanced cancers. The germline V gene encodes CDR1 MDHEN and CDR2 SYDVKM. The ends lost 4 bases at V and 7 bases at J; junction bases unmatched: 3. This CDR3 region has 14 residues. Profiling relied on immunoSEQ multiplex PCR, and the TCRdb table lists in-frame clones only, not all of them. The data hold some 49,000 clones, with around nine tenths observed a single time. This clonotype originated in an adult with an advanced solid tumor such as melanoma, head and neck, liver or kidney cancer. The chain is built from TRBV28 and TRBJ1-5; 11 bases fit TRBD1. Sequenced here: CD4+ or CD8+ T cells sorted from blood, sampled in a trial of the OX40 agonist ivuxolimab. CDR3 bases: TGTGCCAGCAGTTCCGGGACAGGGGGACAGCCCCAGCATTTT. Encoded protein: CASSSGTGGQPQHF.